This TCR beta chain was recovered during a study of graft-versus-host responses after intestinal transplantation. Looking at the study overall: Anti-thymocyte globulin induction preceded about 3 years of tacrolimus and steroid maintenance in all recipients. General observations from the study: Marrow from the recipient contained GvH clones, some of which had appeared first in ileum or blood.

The CDR3 covers 18 residues. The germline gives CDR1 GTSNPN, CDR2 SVGIG (reference sequence). Trimming took 2 bases from V and 0 from J, leaving 17 bases between them. Comments on this clone: The antigen is undetermined.

TCRdb's table, derived via immunoSEQ multiplex PCR, lists solely in-frame clones and lacks some. Of over 45,000 clones in the sample, 70% to 90% were seen once. The clonotype was recovered from a human patient who received an intestinal transplant, so some T cells may come from the graft donor. Sequenced here: PBMCs, sampled 26 days after transplant. This chain links TRBV30 with TRBJ1-6; D perhaps matches TRBD1 (5 bases). CDR3 nucleotide sequence: TGTGCCTGGAGTTCTCCTGGGGGGAAAAGCTCCTATAATTCACCCCTCCACTTT. Translating it yields CAWSSPGGKSSYNSPLHF. The variable domain in full, with the rest retrieved from reference TRBV30 and TRBJ1-6, is SQTIHQWPATLVQPVGSPLSLECTVEGTSNPNLYWYRQAAGRGLQLLFYSVGIGQISSEVPQNLSASRPQDRQFILSSKKLLLSDSGFYLCAWSSPGGKSSYNSPLHFGNGTRLTVT.